The 22 T cell receptor beta chains given below trace back to one sample, sequenced in a study of blood T cell repertoires in COVID-19. The protocol was immunoSEQ multiplex PCR, while the TCRdb copy is restricted to in-frame clones and leaves out a portion. The table includes about 130,000 clones, under 95% detected once. Sequenced material: peripheral blood. The receptors were gathered from a man aged 50 to 60 with active COVID-19.

The chain employs TRBV6-1 and TRBJ2-7, with 12 bases fitting TRBD1. The CDR3 contains 16 residues. Germline-derived CDR1 and CDR2 are MNHNS and SASEGT. V gave up 1 base and J gave up 6 bases; unmatched junction bases: 7. In nucleotides, the CDR3 is TGTGCCAGCAGTGAAGATGGGGGACAGGGGGCTTTCGAGCAGTACTTC. It is translated as CASSEDGGQGAFEQYF.

The chain carries TRBV7-2 and TRBJ1-2, with 7 bases lining up with TRBD1. CDR3 length: 16 residues. J gave up 0 bases and V 3 bases, and 7 bases lay outside the gene matches. Germline loops: CDR1 SGHTA, CDR2 FQGNSA. In DNA form, the CDR3 reads TGTGCCAGCAGCTTGGAGGGGGCAAGAGCTAACTATGGCTACACCTTC. Its translation: CASSLEGARANYGYTF.

This clone was detected only once. The genes are TRBV2 and TRBJ2-5; possible D gene TRBD1, 6 bases. Trimming cost V 4 bases and J 5 bases, with 14 bases left between them. The germline gives CDR1 SNHLY, CDR2 FYNNEI. CDR3 size: 14 residues. For the CDR3, the DNA is TGTGCCAGCAGTGGGACAGTGGGTCAGGAGACCCAGTACTTC. This encodes CASSGTVGQETQYF. The full variable domain, with the rest looked up from reference TRBV2 and TRBJ2-5, is EPEVTQTPSHQVTQMGQEVILRCVPISNHLYFYWYRQILGQKVEFLVSFYNNEISEKSEIFDDQFSVERPDGSNFTLKIRSTKLEDSAMYFCASSGTVGQETQYFGPGTRLLVL.

The chain carries TRBV4-2 and TRBJ2-4; D is perhaps TRBD1 (6 bases). The CDR3 spans 15 residues. The V gene lost 2 bases and the J gene lost 3 bases, with 11 bases spanning the gap. The germline V gene encodes CDR1 LGHNA and CDR2 YNFKEQ. The CDR3 region is CASSQRLGHKNIQYF. The CDR3 nucleotides read TGTGCCAGCAGCCAACGACTGGGACACAAAAACATTCAGTACTTC.

In this sample, this clone turned up many times. The genes are TRBV4-1 and TRBJ1-4; D is ambiguous. V shed 2 bases and J shed 8 bases, with 9 bases lying between them. Germline V CDR1 and CDR2: MGHRA, YSYEKL. This CDR3 spans 13 amino acids. In nucleotides, the CDR3 is TGCGCCAGCAGCCAAATGGCGAGGGAAAAACTGTTTTTT. Protein sequence: CASSQMAREKLFF.

V and J are TRBV9 and TRBJ2-5; 8 nucleotides line up with TRBD2. Germline V gene sequence: CDR1 SGDLS, CDR2 YYNGEE. V was pared by 0 bases and J by 9 bases, with 7 bases of the junction left unmatched. The CDR3 runs 14 residues. CDR3 region: CASSVGLATPAQYF. The CDR3 DNA follows: TGTGCCAGCAGCGTAGGACTAGCGACCCCGGCCCAGTACTTC.

V is TRBV6-6 and J is TRBJ2-7, with 7 positions matching TRBD2. The CDR3 loop spans 13 amino acids. Germline CDR1 MNHNY, CDR2 SVGAGI (reference sequence). V lost 7 bases and J lost 3; bases outside the gene matches: 6. CDR3 in DNA: TGTGCCAGCAATGGGGGACTACACTACGAGCAGTACTTC. As protein: CASNGGLHYEQYF.

The chain recombines TRBV18 with TRBJ2-1, with TRBD2 matching 14 bases. The CDR3 length is 15 residues. In germline, CDR1 is KGHSH, CDR2 LQKENI. Germline trimming cut 6 bases from V and 10 bases from J; bases unmatched to any gene: 8. In nucleotides, the CDR3 is TGTGCCAGCTCCACGACTAGCGGGGGGGCTCGGGAGCAGTTCTTC. This translates into CASSTTSGGAREQFF.

This chain joins TRBV7-9 and TRBJ1-1; TRBD1 might be the D (5 bases). Germline CDR1 is SEHNR and CDR2 is FQNEAQ (reference sequence). CDR3 length: 12 amino acids. The V end lost 2 bases, the J end lost 6 bases, and 7 bases lay between the germline ends. CDR3 residues: CASSLLQAEAFF. Written as DNA, the CDR3 is TGTGCCAGCAGCTTACTACAGGCTGAAGCTTTCTTT.

The V and J genes are TRBV11-2 and TRBJ1-4; 10 nucleotides line up with TRBD1. V lost 5 bases and J lost 3; bases outside the gene matches: 6. Germline values: CDR1 SGHAT, CDR2 FQNNGV. The CDR3 runs to 16 residues. The CDR3 DNA reads as TGTGCCAGCAGCGACGGTGACAGGGGGCCTAATGAAAAACTGTTTTTT. It is translated as CASSDGDRGPNEKLFF.

The chain is built from TRBV11-3 and TRBJ2-1; 9 bases align to TRBD1. This CDR3 contains 11 residues. The V segment lost 5 bases and the J segment 12 bases; nucleotides outside the gene matches: 2. The germline gives CDR1 SGHNT, CDR2 YENEEA. CDR3 DNA: TGTGCCAGCAGCCAGACAGGGGGGCAGTTCTTC. It codes for CASSQTGGQFF.

This clone occurred once. The CDR3 DNA is TGTGCCAGCGGGGACAGGTATTCACCCCTCCACTTT. It translates to CASGDRYSPLHF. This rearrangement joins TRBV6-5 to TRBJ1-6, with 8 nucleotides matching TRBD1. Trimming cost V 8 bases and J 8 bases; bases outside gene matches: 2. Germline V gene sequence: CDR1 MNHEY, CDR2 SVGAGI. The length of the CDR3 is 12 residues.

The rearrangement joins TRBV18 to TRBJ2-1; TRBD2 agrees at 10 bases. J gave up 4 bases and V 3 bases, and 6 bases lay outside the gene matches. Germline V gene lookup returns CDR1 KGHSH and CDR2 LQKENI. This CDR3 spans 16 amino acids. The DNA for the CDR3 is TGTGCCAGCTCACCGCCTAGCGGGGGAGCATACAATGAGCAGTTCTTC. Protein product: CASSPPSGGAYNEQFF. The full variable domain, completed using reference TRBV18 and TRBJ2-1, is NAGVMQNPRHLVRRRGQEARLRCSPMKGHSHVYWYRQLPEEGLKFMVYLQKENIIDESGMPKERFSAEFPKEGPSILRIQQVVRGDSAAYFCASSPPSGGAYNEQFFGPGTRLTVL.

The CDR3 reads CASGQGPESWETQYF. The CDR3 DNA reads TGTGCCAGCGGTCAGGGGCCGGAGTCTTGGGAGACCCAGTACTTC. V gene TRBV6-5 combines with J gene TRBJ2-5; maybe TRBD1 (6 bases). CDR1 and CDR2 from the germline V gene are MNHEY and SVGAGI. The CDR3 is 15 amino acids. The germline V and J ends were trimmed by 8 bases and 5 bases, with 21 bases remaining between them.

CDR3 amino acids: CASSFSGSTYNEQFF. Written as DNA, the CDR3 is TGTGCCAGCAGCTTTAGCGGGAGTACCTACAATGAGCAGTTCTTC. The chain joins TRBV5-4 to TRBJ2-1; 9 nucleotides match TRBD2. This CDR3 contains 15 residues. Per germline, CDR1 SGHNT and CDR2 YYREEE (reference sequence). V was clipped by 2 bases and J by 2 bases; unmatched bases: 2.

This chain uses TRBV28 with TRBJ1-2, with D hard to call. V gave up 6 bases and J gave up 4 bases, with 18 bases separating them. The CDR3 runs to 15 residues. Germline V lookup: CDR1 MDHEN, CDR2 SYDVKM. In DNA form, the CDR3 reads TGTGCCAGCAGCCACTTACGCCCGGGGAGCTATGGCTACACCTTC. Translation gives CASSHLRPGSYGYTF.

The J gene is TRBJ2-3, the V gene TRBV6-5; TRBD2 aligns across 7 bases. The germline V gene encodes CDR1 MNHEY and CDR2 SVGAGI. CDR3 length equals 16 residues. Trimming removed 4 bases from V and 0 bases from J; junction bases left unmatched: 7. In DNA form, the CDR3 reads TGTGCCAGCAGTTTCTCGTCGCGGGGGAGCACAGATACGCAGTATTTT. It yields the protein CASSFSSRGSTDTQYF.

This clone was recorded once. The chain couples TRBV6-5 to TRBJ2-1; 7 positions match TRBD1. The CDR3 spans 16 residues. Trimming at V came to 0 bases and at J to 4 bases, leaving 6 bases not matched to a gene. CDR1 and CDR2 (germline): MNHEY, SVGAGI. The CDR3 here is CASSYSAQGLYNEQFF. CDR3 nucleotides: TGTGCCAGCAGTTACTCGGCACAGGGGCTTTACAATGAGCAGTTCTTC.

This clone was recorded a few times. The chain recombines TRBV5-4 with TRBJ1-1, with TRBD1 as a possible D gene (6 bases). Trimming left V 5 bases short and J 7 bases short, with 15 bases between. Looked up from germline, CDR1 is SGHNT and CDR2 is YYREEE (reference sequence). The CDR3 is 13 amino acids. In DNA form, the CDR3 reads TGTGCCAGCAGTCCGGGGGGCAGAGATGAAGCTTTCTTT. As protein: CASSPGGRDEAFF. The whole variable domain, remainder taken from reference TRBV5-4 and TRBJ1-1, is ETGVTQSPTHLIKTRGQQVTLRCSSQSGHNTVSWYQQALGQGPQFIFQYYREEENGRGNFPPRFSGLQFPNYSSELNVNALELDDSALYLCASSPGGRDEAFFGQGTRLTVV.

V is TRBV18 and J is TRBJ2-2; 8 bases match TRBD1. J lost 4 bases, V lost 3 bases, and 7 bases had no gene match. Per the germline V gene, CDR1 is KGHSH and CDR2 is LQKENI. This CDR3 contains 16 residues. The CDR3 loop is CASSPTGVSGTGELFF. The DNA for the CDR3 is TGTGCCAGCTCACCGACAGGGGTTTCGGGCACCGGGGAGCTGTTTTTT.

The rearrangement uses TRBV19 and TRBJ2-3, with 7 bases fitting TRBD2. Germline values: CDR1 LNHDA, CDR2 SQIVND (reference sequence). This CDR3 is built from 17 residues. V dropped 1 base and J dropped 3; count of bases not matched to a gene: 10. In nucleotides, the CDR3 is TGTGCCAGTAGTATAGGGGGAGGGCTAGGTTTGACAGATACGCAGTATTTT. Translated: CASSIGGGLGLTDTQYF.

This clone was seen just once. This rearrangement joins TRBV5-1 to TRBJ1-1; D is possibly TRBD1 (6 bases). Germline V CDR1 and CDR2: SGHRS, YFSETQ. The CDR3 has 15 amino acids. V was clipped by 5 bases and J by 0 bases, with 14 bases between them. CDR3 protein: CASSPWTAMNTEAFF. CDR3 nucleotides: TGCGCCAGCAGTCCTTGGACAGCCATGAACACTGAAGCTTTCTTT.